This T cell receptor (beta chain) was documented in a study of cytomegalovirus exposure and HLA in healthy donors. In the study overall: There were just under 400 genotyped donors. Of these, roughly 80% fell in the genetic ancestry cluster associated with self-reported Caucasian donors. General study results and limits: Common viral pathogens seemed, in a later analysis, to connect with several of the most significant clusters. TRBV6-2, TRBV6-3 and some other V segments were excluded as indistinguishable.

The junction had 0 bases not matched to a gene; V was cut back by 5 bases and J by 0 bases. The germline gives CDR1 GTSNPN, CDR2 SVGIG (reference sequence). The CDR3 contains 13 residues. Primers included in the PCR were 60 Vbeta and 13 Jbeta primers. The protocol was immunoSEQ multiplex PCR, while the TCRdb copy is restricted to in-frame clones and leaves out a portion. Of 150,000 to 200,000 clones in the sample, roughly 87% were seen once. Concerning this clone itself: The antigen remains undetermined.

The receptor was isolated from a girl under three years old in good health and CMV-seronegative. The J gene is TRBJ2-2, the V gene TRBV30; 7 positions match TRBD2. Sequenced input: PBMCs. CDR3 protein: CAWGRANTGELFF. The CDR3, as DNA: TGTGCCTGGGGGAGGGCGAACACCGGGGAGCTGTTTTTT.